The 10 T cell receptor beta chains presented below share a single source sample, sequenced in a study of blood T cell repertoires in COVID-19 (dated by TCRdb to 2018 to 2021). Library method: the immunoSEQ multiplex PCR assay. This is the immuneACCESS table as TCRdb keeps it, with only in-frame sequences that have V and J called. A part of the clones is gone; compared with another copy, unresolved V genes explain less than half, and the rest is unexplained. Across this sample there are roughly 190,000 clones, with around nine tenths seen only once. About 4% of the sample is taken by the ten largest. Sequenced sample: peripheral blood. These receptors were taken from a man younger than 35 with active or convalescent COVID-19.

The chain employs TRBV10-3 and TRBJ2-2, with 12 bases fitting TRBD2. CDR3 length: 19 residues. Germline V gives CDR1 ENHRY, CDR2 SYGVKD. The J segment lost 4 bases and the V segment lost 2 bases, leaving 11 bases of the junction unmatched. CDR3 sequence reads: CAISERFATSGRSTGELFF. CDR3 DNA sequence: TGTGCCATCAGTGAGCGATTCGCGACTAGCGGGAGAAGCACCGGGGAGCTGTTTTTT.

The V gene is TRBV6-5, the J gene TRBJ2-2, with 8 positions matching TRBD1. The CDR3 covers 16 residues. V lost 4 bases to trimming and J lost 0 bases; unmatched junction nucleotides: 4. From germline, CDR1 is MNHEY and CDR2 SVGAGI. In DNA form, the CDR3 reads TGTGCCAGCAGTTTTGACAGGGGAACGAACACCGGGGAGCTGTTTTTT. It encodes CASSFDRGTNTGELFF.

This clone was counted only a few times. The chain uses TRBV2 and TRBJ1-5; 8 bases line up with TRBD1. This CDR3 has 15 residues. Germline V gives CDR1 SNHLY, CDR2 FYNNEI. V gave up 4 bases and J gave up 1 base; unmatched junction bases: 3. CDR3 sequence reads: CASSGDRGSNQPQHF. The CDR3 DNA sequence: TGTGCCAGCAGTGGAGACAGGGGCAGCAATCAGCCCCAGCATTTT.

This clone was detected only a few times. The chain uses TRBV7-9 and TRBJ1-2; the match to TRBD1 covers 9 bases. Per the germline V gene, CDR1 is SEHNR and CDR2 is FQNEAQ (reference sequence). With 4 bases clipped from V and 8 bases from J, the junction kept 8 bases outside the gene matches. The CDR3 spans 14 residues. The CDR3 DNA reads TGTGCCAGCAGCTGGGACAGGGCTACGTGGGGCTACACCTTC. Protein sequence: CASSWDRATWGYTF.

The chain recombines TRBV6-1 with TRBJ1-6, with a possible D match to TRBD1 (6 bases). V lost 0 bases and J 11 bases, leaving 8 bases between the germline ends. CDR1 is MNHNS, CDR2 SASEGT, per germline. The CDR3 contains 13 residues. The CDR3 DNA is TGTGCCAGCAGTGAAGCGCGACAGGCACCCCTCCACTTT. This encodes CASSEARQAPLHF.

The chain recombines TRBV11-2 with TRBJ2-7; 9 positions agree with TRBD1. The CDR3 consists of 15 residues. CDR1 and CDR2 from the germline V gene are SGHAT and FQNNGV. J gave up 0 bases and V 7 bases, and 7 bases lay outside the gene matches. The CDR3 nucleotides are TGTGCCAGCAACTACCCGGGACAGGGCTCCTACGAGCAGTACGTC. It translates to CASNYPGQGSYEQYV.

The chain couples TRBV28 to TRBJ1-1; TRBD1 is a possible D gene (5 bases). This CDR3 comprises 14 residues. V was pared by 6 bases and J by 1 base, with 12 bases between. Germline V gives CDR1 MDHEN, CDR2 SYDVKM. CDR3 sequence (DNA): TGTGCCAGCAGGCAAGACAGTTCGAACACTGAAGCTTTCTTT. Its translation is CASRQDSSNTEAFF.

The rearrangement joins TRBV12-5 to TRBJ1-5, with unresolved D. V was trimmed by 0 bases and J by 4 bases, leaving 7 bases between them. This CDR3 has 14 amino acids. Per the germline V gene, CDR1 is LGHNT and CDR2 is FRNRAP. The DNA of the CDR3 is TGTGCTAGTGGTTTGGTAACGGAGAATCAGCCCCAGCATTTT. Translating gives CASGLVTENQPQHF.

The chain carries TRBV10-1 and TRBJ1-4, with 7 bases fitting TRBD1. This CDR3 has 11 amino acids. V was pared by 6 bases and J by 12 bases, with 4 bases of the junction left unmatched. Germline assignment: CDR1 WNHNN and CDR2 SYGVQD (reference sequence). The CDR3 loop is CASSPGTELFF. In DNA, the CDR3 is TGCGCCAGCAGCCCGGGGACAGAACTGTTTTTT.

This chain connects TRBV7-9 to TRBJ2-7; D possibly corresponds to TRBD1 (6 bases). CDR1 and CDR2 from the germline V gene are SEHNR and FQNEAQ (reference sequence). V gave up 5 bases and J gave up 3 bases, with 8 bases separating them. The CDR3 spans 12 residues. In DNA form, the CDR3 reads TGTGCCAGCAGCCGGACAGACTACGAGCAGTACTTC. This sequence encodes CASSRTDYEQYF.